Sample share makes the clone carrying this T cell receptor beta chain medium-sized. The treatment: randomized to nivolumab then ipilimumab (arm A) or the reverse (arm B). Clones were sequenced by immunoSEQ multiplex PCR, and TCRdb holds only the in-frame ones, with some missing. Among several thousand clones listed, 25% to 35% were seen once. This sample was included in a study of sequential checkpoint blockade in melanoma. Looked up from germline, CDR1 is LNHDA and CDR2 is SQIVND (reference sequence). This CDR3 has 12 residues. Trimming took off 2 bases at V and 1 base at J, with 2 bases between the two ends.

The J gene is TRBJ1-1, the V gene TRBV19; no clear D gene. This specimen consisted of tumor tissue (inferred from file names), obtained from a patient given nivolumab and ipilimumab in sequence. This TCR was sampled from a human donor with melanoma. The CDR3 DNA follows: TGTGCCAGTAGTATACCGAACACTGAAGCTTTCTTT. Encoded protein: CASSIPNTEAFF.